Shown below are 24 T cell receptor beta chains from a single sample sequenced in a study of blood T cell repertoires in COVID-19. The repertoire was sequenced with immunoSEQ multiplex PCR; TCRdb's copy has only in-frame clones and lacks some. The sample consists of about 250,000 clones, roughly 80% of them appearing once. Sample: peripheral blood. The receptors come from a man older than 75 with acute or convalescent COVID-19.

There are a few counts of this clone. The gene calls are TRBV5-5 and TRBJ2-7; 8 bases fit TRBD2. Trimming cost V 5 bases and J 4 bases; bases outside gene matches: 11. The CDR3 is made up of 15 amino acids. Germline CDR1 is SGHKS and CDR2 is YYEKEE (reference sequence). DNA of the CDR3: TGTGCCAGCAGTCAGAACCCGGGGGGGGCTTACGAGCAGTACTTC. Its translation is CASSQNPGGAYEQYF.

The table lists this clone with a count of one. This chain links TRBV28 with TRBJ1-1, with D possibly being TRBD1 (5 bases). The germline CDR1 and CDR2 sequences are MDHEN and SYDVKM. V was clipped by 5 bases and J by 4 bases, with 11 bases between them. The CDR3 consists of 13 residues. DNA of the CDR3: TGTGCCAGCAGTAAACCGGGGGTCACTGAAGCTTTCTTT. Encoded protein: CASSKPGVTEAFF.

In this sample, this clone turned up once. The J gene is TRBJ2-1, the V gene TRBV25-1, with 8 nucleotides matching TRBD2. CDR1 is MGHDK and CDR2 is SYGVNS in the germline V gene. This CDR3 is 16 amino acids long. Trimming cost V 5 bases and J 4 bases; bases outside gene matches: 10. CDR3 in DNA: TGTGCCAGCAGTTTCAGCGGGAGAGGGGCTTACAATGAGCAGTTCTTC. Residues: CASSFSGRGAYNEQFF.

The rearrangement uses TRBV5-4 and TRBJ2-1, with D possibly matching TRBD1 (6 bases). Trimming stripped 1 base from V and 8 bases from J, with 22 bases between. The CDR3 is 17 amino acids. CDR1 is SGHNT, CDR2 YYREEE, per germline (reference sequence). The CDR3 loop is CASSLPVPGHRVDEQFF. The CDR3 DNA sequence: TGTGCCAGCAGCTTGCCCGTCCCGGGACACAGAGTAGATGAGCAGTTCTTC.

The J gene is TRBJ1-6, the V gene TRBV7-9, with D perhaps TRBD1 (6 bases). The V end was cut by 4 bases, the J end by 4 bases, with 14 bases between. CDR1 is SEHNR and CDR2 is FQNEAQ in the germline V gene (reference sequence). This CDR3 spans 16 amino acids. CDR3: CASSYVGTGYNSPLHF. The CDR3 coding sequence is TGTGCCAGCAGCTATGTTGGAACAGGGTATAATTCACCCCTCCACTTT.

The chain is built from TRBV28 and TRBJ1-5; D remains ambiguous. The CDR3 is made up of 14 amino acids. The ends were cut back, 3 bases at V and 7 bases at J, with 13 bases in the middle. Germline loops: CDR1 MDHEN, CDR2 SYDVKM. The CDR3 DNA reads as TGTGCCAGCAGTTTCCGGGTGCCAATACAGCCCCAGCATTTT. Its protein is CASSFRVPIQPQHF.

This clone was counted a few times. The chain uses TRBV19 and TRBJ1-4, with TRBD1 identical over 9 bases. The length of the CDR3 is 15 residues. The junction had 9 bases not matched to a gene; V was cut back by 5 bases and J by 8 bases. From germline, CDR1 is LNHDA and CDR2 SQIVND (reference sequence). CDR3 DNA: TGTGCCAGTAGTTTCCCCGGGACAGGGAGGGAAAAACTGTTTTTT. This sequence encodes CASSFPGTGREKLFF.

This chain joins TRBV28 and TRBJ1-2; no reliable D call. V dropped 5 bases and J dropped 2 bases, with 15 bases sitting between them. Per germline, CDR1 MDHEN and CDR2 SYDVKM. The CDR3 loop spans 15 amino acids. The CDR3 DNA reads as TGTGCCAGCAGTCCACCGGGAAAAAGAAACTATGGCTACACCTTC. Protein sequence: CASSPPGKRNYGYTF.

The rearrangement links TRBV20-1 to TRBJ2-1, with D maybe TRBD2 (5 bases). Germline V gives CDR1 DFQATT, CDR2 SNEGSKA (reference sequence). The CDR3 runs to 11 residues. V was shortened by 3 bases and J by 6 bases, with 6 bases between the two germline ends. The CDR3 bases are TGCAGTGCTAGCGGGGTCAATGAGCAGTTCTTC. This translates into CSASGVNEQFF.

The chain carries TRBV4-2 and TRBJ1-5, with 12 bases matching TRBD1. Germline assignment: CDR1 LGHNA and CDR2 YNFKEQ. CDR3 size: 20 residues. The trim removed 3 bases at V and 0 bases at J, leaving 12 bases unmatched. The CDR3 region has the DNA TGTGCCAGCAGCCAGGCCCGGGACAGGGGGCGGCCTTATAGCAATCAGCCCCAGCATTTT. It translates to CASSQARDRGRPYSNQPQHF.

This clone was seen only once. The chain has TRBV18 and TRBJ1-4; 8 nucleotides agree with TRBD1. Trimming cost V 6 bases and J 0 bases; bases outside gene matches: 3. Germline-derived CDR1 and CDR2 are KGHSH and LQKENI. This CDR3 region has 15 residues. CDR3 coding DNA: TGTGCCAGCTCCGGACAGGGCACAACTAATGAAAAACTGTTTTTT. This translates into CASSGQGTTNEKLFF.

The rearrangement joins TRBV19 to TRBJ2-3; D is perhaps TRBD2 (7 bases). Germline V gives CDR1 LNHDA, CDR2 SQIVND (reference sequence). This CDR3 comprises 17 residues. V lost 0 bases to trimming and J lost 2 bases, with 15 bases between them. The CDR3 protein is CASSIEFSGGPTDTQYF. The CDR3 nucleotides are TGTGCCAGTAGTATAGAATTCTCCGGGGGGCCCACAGATACGCAGTATTTT.

The V gene is TRBV5-1, the J gene TRBJ2-5; 7 bases match TRBD2. The CDR3 sequence is 14 residues long. The junction had 11 bases not matched to a gene; V was cut back by 7 bases and J by 5 bases. In germline, CDR1 is SGHRS, CDR2 YFSETQ. The DNA of the CDR3 is TGCGCCAGCGGGTCGGGAGGACGAGTGGAGACCCAGTACTTC. Its translation is CASGSGGRVETQYF.

This clone was counted a single time. CDR3 protein: CASSPIQGEYNEQFF. CDR3 nucleotide sequence: TGTGCCAGCTCACCAATACAGGGGGAATACAATGAGCAGTTCTTC. The rearrangement joins TRBV18 to TRBJ2-1, with 8 bases lining up with TRBD1. Trimming at V came to 2 bases and at J to 4 bases, leaving 4 bases not matched to a gene. This CDR3 has 15 amino acids. The germline CDR1 and CDR2 sequences are KGHSH and LQKENI.

The V and J genes are TRBV5-1 and TRBJ2-7; maybe TRBD2 (5 bases). V lost 2 bases and J 3 bases, leaving 9 bases between the germline ends. The CDR3 is made up of 13 amino acids. Germline values: CDR1 SGHRS, CDR2 YFSETQ. CDR3 region: CASSFYGDYEQYF. CDR3 coding DNA: TGCGCCAGCAGCTTCTACGGGGACTACGAGCAGTACTTC.

The chain carries TRBV18 and TRBJ2-2, with no clear D. V shed 2 bases and J shed 2 bases, with 6 bases lying between them. Germline V gene data show CDR1 as KGHSH and CDR2 as LQKENI. There are 14 residues in the CDR3. The CDR3 is CASSPNSNTGELFF. The CDR3 DNA follows: TGTGCCAGCTCACCAAACAGCAACACCGGGGAGCTGTTTTTT.

The chain has TRBV5-1 and TRBJ2-1, with unresolved D. The V and J ends lost 2 bases and 7 bases respectively, with 7 bases between them. CDR1 is SGHRS, CDR2 YFSETQ, per germline. The CDR3 contains 12 residues. CDR3 region: CASSFNRNEQFF. CDR3 bases: TGCGCCAGCAGCTTCAACCGGAATGAGCAGTTCTTC.

The chain joins TRBV5-1 to TRBJ2-2, with a weak D call TRBD1 (6 bases). V lost 5 bases and J 3 bases, leaving 14 bases between the germline ends. The CDR3 sequence is 15 residues long. Per germline, CDR1 SGHRS and CDR2 YFSETQ. The DNA of the CDR3 is TGCGCCAGCAGAGCTGCAGGGGTGGACACCGGGGAGCTGTTTTTT. Translating it yields CASRAAGVDTGELFF. The whole variable domain, filled in from reference TRBV5-1 and TRBJ2-2, reads KAGVTQTPRYLIKTRGQQVTLSCSPISGHRSVSWYQQTPGQGLQFLFEYFSETQRNKGNFPGRFSGRQFSNSRSEMNVSTLELGDSALYLCASRAAGVDTGELFFGEGSRLTVL.

The chain recombines TRBV18 with TRBJ1-6; D remains unclear. CDR1 is KGHSH and CDR2 is LQKENI in the germline V gene. This CDR3 region has 15 residues. V lost 8 bases and J 6 bases, leaving 17 bases between the germline ends. Written as DNA, the CDR3 is TGTGCCAGCCGTTCACTTAGCAGAACTAATTCACCCCTCCACTTT. This encodes CASRSLSRTNSPLHF.

This clone was recorded a few times. The J gene is TRBJ2-1, the V gene TRBV3-1 (or the pseudogene TRBV3-2); the D is unclear. Trimming took 1 base from V and 4 from J, leaving 8 bases between them. The CDR3 is 14 amino acids. The germline gives CDR1 LGHDT, CDR2 YNNKEL (reference sequence). The CDR3: CASSQARLYNEQFF. Written as DNA, the CDR3 is TGTGCCAGCAGCCAAGCGAGGCTTTACAATGAGCAGTTCTTC.

The chain couples TRBV5-6 to TRBJ2-2; tentatively, D is TRBD1 (5 bases). Per germline, CDR1 SGHDT and CDR2 YYEEEE. Trimming shortened V by 1 base and J by 5 bases, and 12 bases separated the two germline ends. This CDR3 contains 15 residues. The CDR3 bases are TGTGCCAGCAGCTTGAGGCAGGGTAGGACCGGGGAGCTGTTTTTT. The encoded protein is CASSLRQGRTGELFF.

This chain joins TRBV2 and TRBJ2-5; D possibly corresponds to TRBD1 (6 bases). The germline gives CDR1 SNHLY, CDR2 FYNNEI. The V gene lost 7 bases and the J gene lost 9 bases, with 12 bases spanning the gap. The CDR3 extends over 11 amino acids. CDR3 residues: CASTWGRAQYF. The CDR3 bases are TGTGCCAGCACCTGGGGGCGAGCCCAGTACTTC.

CDR3 in DNA: TGTGCCAGCAGCTTACGGTTGAACACTGAAGCTTTCTTT. Encoded protein: CASSLRLNTEAFF. V usage is TRBV13 and J usage is TRBJ1-1; D gene uncertain. V was cut by 2 bases and J by 0 bases, with 4 bases left in between. CDR1 is PRHDT, CDR2 FYEKMQ, per germline (reference sequence). This CDR3 comprises 13 residues.

CDR3 residues: CASSPTTGALNYGYTF. Here the CDR3 DNA reads TGTGCCAGCAGCCCTACTACTGGGGCACTGAACTATGGCTACACCTTC. The chain uses TRBV4-2 and TRBJ1-2, with D perhaps TRBD1 (5 bases). The germline V gene encodes CDR1 LGHNA and CDR2 YNFKEQ. CDR3 size: 16 residues. V was shortened by 4 bases and J by 2 bases, with 17 bases between the two germline ends.